This is a list of T cell receptor beta chains from one sample in a study of early T cells in non-severe SARS-CoV-2 infection. TCRdb ran MiXCR on the 5' RACE reads and lists one entry per CDR3 protein. This sample carries some 80,000 distinct CDR3 sequences, 9.5% to 15% of them seen once, and the ten largest clones take about 14%. This specimen was whole blood, taken at baseline. All receptors come from an adult who was a healthcare worker with PCR-confirmed SARS-CoV-2 infection or an uninfected control (not recorded which). The donor label of this sample is uncertain. The CDR3 runs from the conserved cysteine through the conserved F or W. Fields, in order: D gene, V gene, clone size, J gene, CDR3 protein, CDR3 DNA. The D gene is left open where the match is weak. Only part of the rows carry a size: once, few, many, or a class if the clone is expanded.

D: NA; V: TRBV6-6; size: many; J: TRBJ1-4; CDR3: CASSYSMRPTNEKLFF; DNA: TGTGCCAGCAGTTACTCCATGAGACCAACTAATGAAAAACTGTTTTTT
D: NA; V: TRBV19; size: NA; J: TRBJ2-5; CDR3: CASSKNRQETQYF; DNA: TGTGCCAGTAGTAAAAACAGACAAGAGACCCAGTACTTC
D: NA; V: TRBV7-2; size: NA; J: TRBJ2-7; CDR3: CASSPDRFSYEQYF; DNA: TGTGCCAGCAGCCCCGACAGGTTCTCCTACGAGCAGTACTTC
D: NA; V: TRBV5-1; size: few; J: TRBJ2-1; CDR3: CASSLAGAFEQFF; DNA: TGCGCCAGCAGCTTGGCCGGGGCGTTCGAGCAGTTCTTC
D: NA; V: TRBV28; size: few; J: TRBJ1-5; CDR3: CASSLGGQGWSQPQHF; DNA: TGTGCCAGCAGTTTGGGGGGGCAGGGCTGGAGTCAGCCCCAGCATTTT
D: TRBD1; V: TRBV7-6; size: many; J: TRBJ2-7; CDR3: CASSLRQGAYEQYF; DNA: TGTGCCAGCAGCTTACGACAGGGTGCCTACGAGCAGTACTTC
D: TRBD2; V: TRBV20-1; size: NA; J: TRBJ2-3; CDR3: CSAAGTSGQSTDTQYF; DNA: TGCAGTGCTGCCGGGACTAGCGGGCAGAGCACAGATACGCAGTATTTT
D: NA; V: TRBV18; size: few; J: TRBJ2-5; CDR3: CASSPAQETQYF; DNA: TGTGCCAGCTCACCAGCCCAAGAGACCCAGTACTTC
D: NA; V: TRBV12-3/TRBV12-4; size: few; J: TRBJ1-2; CDR3: CASTSGPGSTGYTF; DNA: TGTGCCAGCACATCGGGACCGGGCTCGACCGGCTACACCTTC
D: NA; V: TRBV9; size: few; J: TRBJ1-1; CDR3: CASSVDVNTEAFF; DNA: TGTGCCAGCAGCGTAGATGTGAACACTGAAGCTTTCTTT
D: TRBD2; V: TRBV6-2/TRBV6-3; size: NA; J: TRBJ2-5; CDR3: CASSSGLAGYQETQYF; DNA: TGTGCCAGCAGTTCTGGACTAGCGGGGTACCAAGAGACCCAGTACTTC
D: TRBD1; V: TRBV20-1; size: few; J: TRBJ2-7; CDR3: CSASTGPSYEQYF; DNA: TGCAGTGCTTCGACAGGGCCCTCCTACGAGCAGTACTTC
D: NA; V: TRBV12-5; size: NA; J: TRBJ2-3; CDR3: CASGQGTLDTDTQYF; DNA: TGTGCTAGTGGTCAAGGGACATTGGACACAGATACGCAGTATTTT
D: NA; V: TRBV7-8; size: many; J: TRBJ1-6; CDR3: CASGGGRGDNSPLHF; DNA: TGTGCCAGCGGAGGGGGGAGGGGTGATAATTCACCCCTCCACTTT
D: TRBD2; V: TRBV20-1; size: NA; J: TRBJ2-7; CDR3: CSARGLASGDYEQYF; DNA: TGCAGTGCTAGAGGTCTGGCTAGCGGGGATTACGAGCAGTACTTC
D: NA; V: TRBV10-3; size: few; J: TRBJ2-5; CDR3: CAISEFQETQYF; DNA: TGTGCCATCAGTGAGTTCCAAGAGACCCAGTACTTC
D: TRBD2; V: TRBV6-2/TRBV6-3; size: NA; J: TRBJ2-2; CDR3: CASSYLSGGPNTGELFF; DNA: TGTGCCAGCAGTTACCTAAGCGGGGGGCCGAACACCGGGGAGCTGTTTTTT
D: NA; V: TRBV2; size: few; J: TRBJ1-5; CDR3: CASSLLGLNQPQHF; DNA: TGTGCCAGCAGTTTGCTGGGGCTCAATCAGCCCCAGCATTTT
D: TRBD1; V: TRBV5-1; size: NA; J: TRBJ1-4; CDR3: CASSRDRDAANEKLFF; DNA: TGCGCCAGCAGCCGGGACAGGGATGCGGCTAATGAAAAACTGTTTTTT
D: NA; V: TRBV5-4; size: few; J: TRBJ2-2; CDR3: CASSSLWWNTGELFF; DNA: TGTGCCAGCAGCTCCTTGTGGTGGAACACCGGGGAGCTGTTTTTT
D: TRBD1; V: TRBV12-3/TRBV12-4; size: many; J: TRBJ1-4; CDR3: CASSHSGTGLKEKLFF; DNA: TGTGCCAGCAGTCATTCTGGGACAGGGCTTAAAGAAAAACTGTTTTTT
D: TRBD2; V: TRBV6-5; size: NA; J: TRBJ2-1; CDR3: CASSYSAGGPYNEQFF; DNA: TGTGCCAGCAGTTACTCGGCGGGGGGCCCCTACAATGAGCAGTTCTTC
D: NA; V: TRBV5-1; size: NA; J: TRBJ2-7; CDR3: CASSLAGVHEQYF; DNA: TGCGCCAGCAGCTTGGCGGGAGTCCACGAGCAGTACTTC
D: NA; V: TRBV11-2; size: NA; J: TRBJ2-3; CDR3: CASSPGTGDTQYF; DNA: TGTGCCAGCAGCCCCGGGACTGGTGATACGCAGTATTTT
D: NA; V: TRBV13; size: few; J: TRBJ2-7; CDR3: CASRSLGKAYEQYF; DNA: TGTGCCAGCAGATCCTTAGGAAAGGCCTACGAGCAGTACTTC
D: NA; V: TRBV7-8; size: many; J: TRBJ2-1; CDR3: CASSLVLGNTEQFF; DNA: TGTGCCAGCAGCTTAGTTCTCGGCAACACAGAGCAGTTCTTC
D: NA; V: TRBV12-3/TRBV12-4; size: many; J: TRBJ1-2; CDR3: CASTVTPGHLNYGYTF; DNA: TGTGCCAGCACCGTTACACCGGGACACCTTAACTATGGCTACACCTTC
D: NA; V: TRBV10-3; size: NA; J: TRBJ2-7; CDR3: CAISEGARSQYF; DNA: TGTGCCATCAGTGAGGGGGCCCGCTCGCAGTACTTC
D: NA; V: TRBV5-5; size: few; J: TRBJ2-2; CDR3: CASSLSQPWNTGELFF; DNA: TGTGCCAGCAGCTTATCACAGCCTTGGAACACCGGGGAGCTGTTTTTT
D: TRBD1; V: TRBV7-9; size: few; J: TRBJ2-5; CDR3: CASSFPGGQETQYF; DNA: TGTGCCAGCAGCTTTCCAGGGGGCCAAGAGACCCAGTACTTC
D: NA; V: TRBV20-1; size: few; J: TRBJ2-1; CDR3: CTVGAKGYKYNEQFF; DNA: TGCACCGTTGGAGCGAAGGGGTATAAGTACAATGAGCAGTTCTTC
D: TRBD2; V: TRBV2; size: few; J: TRBJ2-5; CDR3: CASKELAGGSAGETQYF; DNA: TGTGCCAGCAAAGAACTAGCGGGAGGCTCGGCGGGGGAGACCCAGTACTTC
D: NA; V: TRBV11-3; size: few; J: TRBJ2-3; CDR3: CASSFGKSGDTQYF; DNA: TGTGCCAGCAGCTTTGGAAAGAGTGGAGATACGCAGTATTTT
D: NA; V: TRBV2; size: NA; J: TRBJ1-4; CDR3: CASSERGSEKLFF; DNA: TGTGCCAGCAGTGAACGGGGTAGTGAAAAACTGTTTTTT
D: NA; V: TRBV5-1; size: few; J: TRBJ2-1; CDR3: CASSQVLLSYNEQFF; DNA: TGCGCCAGCAGCCAGGTCCTACTATCCTACAATGAGCAGTTCTTC
D: TRBD2; V: TRBV2; size: few; J: TRBJ2-1; CDR3: CASSSLLAGGNNEQFF; DNA: TGTGCCAGCAGTTCCCTCCTAGCGGGAGGGAACAATGAGCAGTTCTTC
D: TRBD1; V: TRBV18; size: many; J: TRBJ1-4; CDR3: CASSLGQGGTNEKLFF; DNA: TGTGCCAGCTCACTCGGACAGGGCGGCACTAATGAAAAACTGTTTTTT
D: TRBD1; V: TRBV27; size: NA; J: TRBJ1-2; CDR3: CASSLSRQGAVNFGYTF; DNA: TGTGCCAGCAGTTTATCTAGACAGGGGGCAGTCAACTTTGGCTACACCTTC
D: TRBD2; V: TRBV5-8; size: NA; J: TRBJ2-1; CDR3: CASSFPLADSYNEQFF; DNA: TGTGCCAGCAGCTTCCCACTAGCGGACTCCTACAATGAGCAGTTCTTC
D: NA; V: TRBV5-1; size: few; J: TRBJ2-1; CDR3: CASSRGTDVGQFF; DNA: TGCGCCAGCAGCCGGGGGACGGATGTCGGGCAGTTCTTC
D: TRBD2; V: TRBV29-1; size: few; J: TRBJ2-5; CDR3: CSVPRGTTQETQYF; DNA: TGCAGCGTTCCACGAGGGACTACCCAAGAGACCCAGTACTTC
D: NA; V: TRBV11-2; size: NA; J: TRBJ2-7; CDR3: CASGVSYEQYF; DNA: TGTGCCAGCGGCGTCTCCTACGAGCAGTACTTC
D: TRBD1; V: TRBV2; size: NA; J: TRBJ1-2; CDR3: CASRGQLNYGYTF; DNA: TGTGCCAGCAGGGGACAGCTTAACTATGGCTACACCTTC
D: TRBD1; V: TRBV20-1; size: NA; J: TRBJ2-1; CDR3: CSARRTGGGQFF; DNA: TGCAGTGCTAGACGGACAGGGGGCGGACAGTTCTTC
D: NA; V: TRBV27; size: many; J: TRBJ2-3; CDR3: CASSSTGPLNTQYF; DNA: TGTGCCAGCAGTTCGACAGGACCTCTCAATACGCAGTATTTT
D: NA; V: TRBV7-2; size: many; J: TRBJ2-7; CDR3: CASSLTRGDGEQYF; DNA: TGTGCCAGCAGCTTAACCCGTGGGGACGGCGAGCAGTACTTC
D: NA; V: TRBV4-1; size: many; J: TRBJ1-2; CDR3: CASSQDPQHLNGYTF; DNA: TGCGCCAGCAGCCAAGATCCCCAGCATTTAAATGGCTACACCTTC
D: TRBD2; V: TRBV14; size: NA; J: TRBJ2-7; CDR3: CASSQVHGGEQYF; DNA: TGTGCCAGCAGCCAAGTCCACGGGGGGGAGCAGTACTTC
D: NA; V: TRBV7-9; size: many; J: TRBJ1-2; CDR3: CASSPFLGNYGYTF; DNA: TGTGCCAGCAGCCCCTTTTTAGGGAACTATGGCTACACCTTC
D: NA; V: TRBV4-1; size: NA; J: TRBJ2-1; CDR3: CASSQGGGLNEQFF; DNA: TGCGCCAGCAGCCAAGGCGGTGGGTTGAATGAGCAGTTCTTC
D: NA; V: TRBV29-1; size: NA; J: TRBJ2-1; CDR3: CSALAVSDEQFF; DNA: TGCAGCGCCCTGGCGGTTTCTGATGAGCAGTTCTTC
D: NA; V: TRBV5-4; size: many; J: TRBJ1-2; CDR3: CASSYTGGYTF; DNA: TGTGCCAGCAGCTATACGGGTGGCTACACCTTC
D: NA; V: TRBV19; size: NA; J: TRBJ1-2; CDR3: CASSASLRRGYTF; DNA: TGTGCCAGTAGTGCTTCCTTGAGGCGGGGCTACACCTTC
D: NA; V: TRBV15; size: NA; J: TRBJ2-1; CDR3: CATSRESLGNEQFF; DNA: TGTGCCACCAGCAGAGAATCTCTAGGAAATGAGCAGTTCTTC
D: NA; V: TRBV2; size: many; J: TRBJ2-6; CDR3: CASEGTSGANVLTF; DNA: TGTGCCAGCGAGGGAACTTCTGGGGCCAACGTCCTGACTTTC
D: TRBD1; V: TRBV7-8; size: NA; J: TRBJ2-5; CDR3: CASSFLTGSGETQYF; DNA: TGTGCCAGCAGCTTTTTGACAGGGTCTGGAGAGACCCAGTACTTC
D: TRBD1; V: TRBV3-1; size: few; J: TRBJ1-1; CDR3: CASSQGAGTGTEAFF; DNA: TGTGCCAGCAGCCAAGGCGCCGGGACAGGGACTGAAGCTTTCTTT
D: NA; V: TRBV4-3; size: many; J: TRBJ2-7; CDR3: CASSPQIEGEQYF; DNA: TGCGCCAGCAGCCCGCAAATCGAGGGCGAGCAGTACTTC